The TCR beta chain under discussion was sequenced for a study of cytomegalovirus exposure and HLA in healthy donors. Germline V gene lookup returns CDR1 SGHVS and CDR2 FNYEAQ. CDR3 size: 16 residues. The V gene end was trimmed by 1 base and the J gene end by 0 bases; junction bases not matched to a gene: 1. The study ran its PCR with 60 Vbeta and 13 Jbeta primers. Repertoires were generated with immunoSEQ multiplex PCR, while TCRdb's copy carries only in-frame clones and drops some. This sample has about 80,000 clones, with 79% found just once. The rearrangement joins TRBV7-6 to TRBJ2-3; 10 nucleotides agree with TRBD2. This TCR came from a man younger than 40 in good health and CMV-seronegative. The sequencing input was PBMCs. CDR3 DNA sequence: TGTGCCAGCAGCTTAGTACTAGCGGGGAGCACAGATACGCAGTATTTT. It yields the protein CASSLVLAGSTDTQYF. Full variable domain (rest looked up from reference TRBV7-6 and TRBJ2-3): GAGVSQSPRYKVTKRGQDVALRCDPISGHVSLYWYRQALGQGPEFLTYFNYEAQQDKSGLPNDRFSAERPEGSISTLTIQRTEQRDSAMYRCASSLVLAGSTDTQYFGPGTRLTVL.